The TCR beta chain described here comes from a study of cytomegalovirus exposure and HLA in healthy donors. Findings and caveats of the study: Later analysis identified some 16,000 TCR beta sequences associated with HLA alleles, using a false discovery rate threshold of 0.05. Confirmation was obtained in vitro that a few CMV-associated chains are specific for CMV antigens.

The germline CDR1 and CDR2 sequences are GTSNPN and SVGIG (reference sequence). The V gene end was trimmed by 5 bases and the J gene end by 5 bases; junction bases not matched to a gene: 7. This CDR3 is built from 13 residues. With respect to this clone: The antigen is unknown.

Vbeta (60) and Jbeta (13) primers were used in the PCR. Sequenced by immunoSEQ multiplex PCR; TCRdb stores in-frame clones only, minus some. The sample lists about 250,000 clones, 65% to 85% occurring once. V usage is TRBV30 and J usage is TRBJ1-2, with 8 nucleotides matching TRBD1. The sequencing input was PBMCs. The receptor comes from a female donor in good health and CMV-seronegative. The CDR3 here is CAWGAGGGYGYTF. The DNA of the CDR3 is TGTGCCTGGGGGGCAGGGGGCGGTTATGGCTACACCTTC.